Listed below are T cell receptor beta chains from one sample, sequenced in a study of CD8 T cells in Susac syndrome. Each CDR3 protein gets one entry after TCRdb re-called the immunoSEQ multiplex PCR reads with MiXCR. The sample includes under 80,000 distinct CDR3 sequences, about 93% seen only once; the top ten take 0.5% to 0.65%. Material for sequencing was CD4+ T cells from PBMCs. Receptor source: a human donor with Susac syndrome. The CDR3 runs from the conserved cysteine through the conserved F or W. A D gene is named only where the DNA matches it firmly. Expanded clones are given a class, and other clones once, few, many or no size at all.

j_call d_call v_call clone_size cdr3_nt cdr3_aa
TRBJ2-3 TRBD2 TRBV7-9 . TGTGCCAGCAGCTCAGGAAGCGGGACTGTTGGATTCACAGATACGCAGTATTTT CASSSGSGTVGFTDTQYF
TRBJ2-7 TRBD1 TRBV18 . TGTGCCAGCTCACACCCGGGACAGGGATCGTTCGAGCAGTACTTC CASSHPGQGSFEQYF
TRBJ1-4 . TRBV28 . TGTGCCACTACTTCCGGTTCGCTACTGTTTTTT CATTSGSLLFF
TRBJ2-5 TRBD1 TRBV10-3 once TGTGCCATCAGTGAGGTTCGGGACAGGGGCTACCAAGAGACCCAGTACTTC CAISEVRDRGYQETQYF
TRBJ2-7 TRBD2 TRBV4-3 . TGCGCCAGCAGCCACCTAGCGGGAAGTCAGTACGAGCAGTACTTC CASSHLAGSQYEQYF
TRBJ2-2 TRBD2 TRBV9 . TGTGCCAGCAGCGTAGGAGCTAGCGGGGGGCCAAACACCGGGGAGCTGTTTTTT CASSVGASGGPNTGELFF
TRBJ2-1 . TRBV12-3/TRBV12-4 . TGTGCCAGCAGTTCGAGGTCGTCTCCTCCTAGGGATGAGCAGTTCTTC CASSSRSSPPRDEQFF
TRBJ2-7 . TRBV18 . TGTGCCAGCTCGCCGACAGCTTCCTACGAGCAGTACTTC CASSPTASYEQYF
TRBJ2-2 TRBD2 TRBV6-1 . TGTGCCAGCACCCCACTGGGGACTAGCGCGCGGGAGGGCCGCACCGGGGAGCTGTTTTTT CASTPLGTSAREGRTGELFF
TRBJ2-7 . TRBV28 few TGTGCCAGCAGACCCCAGTCGGGGAAACTCCGCCAATACGAGCAGTACTTC CASRPQSGKLRQYEQYF
TRBJ2-4 . TRBV10-3 . TGTGCCATCAGTGAGGGGGCCGACATTCAGTACTTC CAISEGADIQYF
TRBJ2-1 TRBD2 TRBV14 . TGTGCCAGCAGCCATTCAAGGACTAGCGGGAGAAATGAGCAGTTCTTC CASSHSRTSGRNEQFF
TRBJ2-3 . TRBV6-6 . TGTGCCAGCAGTTACTCGACGGACTCCATCACAGATACGCAGTATTTT CASSYSTDSITDTQYF
TRBJ2-1 TRBD1 TRBV5-4 few TGTGCCAGCAGAACAACCGGACAGGTTTACAATGAGCAGTTCTTC CASRTTGQVYNEQFF
TRBJ2-7 . TRBV27 . TGTGCCAGCAGTTTATCGATATACGTCCACGAGCAGTACTTC CASSLSIYVHEQYF
TRBJ2-5 TRBD2 TRBV3-1 . TGTGCCAGCAGCCAAGCGGGAGGATCGATGACCCAGTACTTC CASSQAGGSMTQYF
TRBJ1-2 . TRBV6-5 . TGTGCCAGCAGTTACTCGATATCCCCGAACTATGGCTACACCTTC CASSYSISPNYGYTF
TRBJ2-1 TRBD2 TRBV30 . TGTGCCTGGACCGGGGGACTAGCGTTTAATGAGCAGTTCTTC CAWTGGLAFNEQFF
TRBJ2-7 . TRBV7-2 . TGTGCCAGCAGCCCGGGGGGCACGTCCTCCTACGAGCAGTACTTC CASSPGGTSSYEQYF
TRBJ1-5 . TRBV28 once TGTGCCAGCGGGCGTGTCGACGGGTATCAGCCCCAGCATTTT CASGRVDGYQPQHF
TRBJ1-2 TRBD1 TRBV12-5 . TGTGCTAGTGGTAAGACAGGGATTGATGGCTACACCTTC CASGKTGIDGYTF
TRBJ2-7 . TRBV20-1 . TGCAGTGCTGCGAGGACATCTTACTACGAGCAGTACTTC CSAARTSYYEQYF
TRBJ1-1 . TRBV28 . TGTGCCAGCAGTTTCCGGACAGCGAACACTGAAGCTTTCTTT CASSFRTANTEAFF
TRBJ2-7 . TRBV5-1 . TGCGCCAGCAGCTTGCCAGATTCCTACGAGCAGTACTTC CASSLPDSYEQYF
TRBJ2-7 TRBD2 TRBV3-1 . TGTGCCAGCAGCCAAACTAGCGGGGACTACGAGCAGTACTTC CASSQTSGDYEQYF
TRBJ1-1 TRBD1 TRBV7-9 . TGTGCCAGCAGCTTGGGATGGGACAGGCCGGTCACTGAAGCTTTCTTT CASSLGWDRPVTEAFF
TRBJ2-5 TRBD2 TRBV20-1 . TGCAGTGCCACCGGGACTAGCGGGGGGGTAGGAGAGACCCAGTACTTC CSATGTSGGVGETQYF
TRBJ2-5 TRBD1 TRBV12-3/TRBV12-4 . TGTGCCAGCAGTCGCGACAGGGGTCCACAAGAGACCCAGTACTTC CASSRDRGPQETQYF
TRBJ2-7 TRBD2 TRBV3-1 . TGTGCCAGCAGCTCCCCCCAAGGACTAGCGGGGGTTCCCTACGAGCAGTACTTC CASSSPQGLAGVPYEQYF
TRBJ1-4 . TRBV9 . TGTGCCAGCAGCGTCTCAGGGGAATTGAGTGAAAAACTGTTTTTT CASSVSGELSEKLFF
TRBJ1-1 . TRBV4-2 . TGTGCCAGCAGCCAGGGAAGGGACACTGAAGCTTTCTTT CASSQGRDTEAFF
TRBJ1-2 . TRBV7-3 . TGTGCCAGCAGCTTAAAGGGGCAAGGGGATGGCTACACCTTC CASSLKGQGDGYTF
TRBJ1-1 . TRBV21-1 . TGTGCCAGCAGCAATACACAGAACACTGAAGCTTTCTTT CASSNTQNTEAFF
TRBJ2-3 TRBD2 TRBV27 . TGTGCCAGCAGTATAGCGGGAGAGTCTACAGATACGCAGTATTTT CASSIAGESTDTQYF
TRBJ1-4 . TRBV28 once TGTGCCAGCAGTTGGGGTGGGCCCTATGAAAAACTGTTTTTT CASSWGGPYEKLFF
TRBJ2-7 . TRBV7-2 . TGTGCCAGCAGCCGATCGGGATACGAGCAGTACTTC CASSRSGYEQYF